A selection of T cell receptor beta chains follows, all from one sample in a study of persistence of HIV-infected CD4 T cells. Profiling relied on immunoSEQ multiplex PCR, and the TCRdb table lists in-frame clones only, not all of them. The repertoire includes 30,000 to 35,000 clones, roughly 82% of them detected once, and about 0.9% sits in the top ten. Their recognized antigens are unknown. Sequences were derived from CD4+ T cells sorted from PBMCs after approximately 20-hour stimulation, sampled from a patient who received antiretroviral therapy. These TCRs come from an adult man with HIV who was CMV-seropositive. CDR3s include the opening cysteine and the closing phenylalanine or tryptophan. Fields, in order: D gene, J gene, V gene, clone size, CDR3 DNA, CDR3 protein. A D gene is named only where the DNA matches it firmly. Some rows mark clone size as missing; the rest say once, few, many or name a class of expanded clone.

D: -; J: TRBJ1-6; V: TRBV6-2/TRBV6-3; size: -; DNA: TGTGCCAGCAGTTCCCGATCTAATTCACCCCTCCACTTT; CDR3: CASSSRSNSPLHF
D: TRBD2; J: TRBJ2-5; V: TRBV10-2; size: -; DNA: TGCGCCTGCACGGGTCTAGCGGGGACCCAGTACTTC; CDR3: CACTGLAGTQYF
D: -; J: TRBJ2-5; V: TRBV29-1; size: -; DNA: TGCAGCGCCCTGATCAGCCTCCTACAAGAGACCCAGTACTTC; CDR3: CSALISLLQETQYF
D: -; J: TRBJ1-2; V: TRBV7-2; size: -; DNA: TGTGCCAGCAGCTTAGAGGGAGGGGCTAACTATGGCTACACCTTC; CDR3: CASSLEGGANYGYTF
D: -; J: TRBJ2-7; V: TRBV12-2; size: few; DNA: TGTGCAAGTCGCTTAGTGGCAGCTGTTACCTACGAGCAGTACTTC; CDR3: CASRLVAAVTYEQYF
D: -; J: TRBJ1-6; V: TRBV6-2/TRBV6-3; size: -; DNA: TGTGCCAGCAGCCCACAGGGCTACTCCCCCCCCCTCCACTTT; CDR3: CASSPQGYSPPLHF
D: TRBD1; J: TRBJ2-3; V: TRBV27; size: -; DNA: TGTGCCAGCAGTGGAGAATCCGGGACAGGATTCTGGACTAGCACAGATACGCAGTATTTT; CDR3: CASSGESGTGFWTSTDTQYF
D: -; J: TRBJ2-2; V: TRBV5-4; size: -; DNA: TGTGCCAGCAGCAGGTCGGGACCGAACACCGGGGAGCTGTTTTTT; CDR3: CASSRSGPNTGELFF
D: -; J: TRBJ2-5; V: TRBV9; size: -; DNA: TGTGCCAGCAGCGTAGGCGCCAATCAAGAGACCCAGTACTTC; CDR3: CASSVGANQETQYF
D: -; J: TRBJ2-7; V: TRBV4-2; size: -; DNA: TGTGCCAGCAGCCAAGATGGGCAAACTTCCCACGAGCAGTACTTC; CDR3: CASSQDGQTSHEQYF
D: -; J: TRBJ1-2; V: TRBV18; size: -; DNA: TGTGCCAGCTCACCACAGGGGGACTATGGCTACACCTTC; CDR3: CASSPQGDYGYTF
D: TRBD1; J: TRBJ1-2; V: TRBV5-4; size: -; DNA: TGTGCCAGCAGCTTAGGGATGGGACAGGGGAATGGCTACACCTTC; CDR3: CASSLGMGQGNGYTF
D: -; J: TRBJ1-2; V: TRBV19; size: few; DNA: TGTGCCAGTCTCACGGCCCAAGGGGGACCATATGGCTACACCTTC; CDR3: CASLTAQGGPYGYTF
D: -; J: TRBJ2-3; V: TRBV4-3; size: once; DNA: TGCGCCAGCAGCCAAGATAAGAAAATAGGGGGGCAGGGAGATACGCAGTATTTT; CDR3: CASSQDKKIGGQGDTQYF
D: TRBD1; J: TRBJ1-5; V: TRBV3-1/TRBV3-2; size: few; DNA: TGTGCCAGCAGCCTGGGACAGGGGAGGGATCAGCCCCAGCATTTT; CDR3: CASSLGQGRDQPQHF
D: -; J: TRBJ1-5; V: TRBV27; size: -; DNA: TGTGCCAGCAGTGGACAGCCTGGCAGCAATCGGCCCCAGCATTTT; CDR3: CASSGQPGSNRPQHF
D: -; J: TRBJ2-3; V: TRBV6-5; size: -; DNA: TGTGCCAGCAGTTCCGGCGGCTGGGTGACAGATACGCAGTATTTT; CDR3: CASSSGGWVTDTQYF
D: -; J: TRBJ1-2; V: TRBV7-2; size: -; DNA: TGTGCCAGCAGCAGGCCGTCGCCTAACTATGGCTACACCTTC; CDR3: CASSRPSPNYGYTF
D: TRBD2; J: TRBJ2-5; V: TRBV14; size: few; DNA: TGTGCCACCGGACTAGGCCAAGAGACCCAGTACTTC; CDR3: CATGLGQETQYF
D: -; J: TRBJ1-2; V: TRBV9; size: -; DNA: TGTGCCAGCAGTGGACAGCCAACCAGAGCTAACTATGGCTACACCTTC; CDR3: CASSGQPTRANYGYTF
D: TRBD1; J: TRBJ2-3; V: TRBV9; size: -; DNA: TGTGCCAGCAGCGTAGCTGCGACAGGGGGCACAGATACGCAGTATTTT; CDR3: CASSVAATGGTDTQYF
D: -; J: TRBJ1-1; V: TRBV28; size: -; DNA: TGTGCCAGCAGAAACGAGGCGAACACTGAAGCTTTCTTT; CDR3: CASRNEANTEAFF
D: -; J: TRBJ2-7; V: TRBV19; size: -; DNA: TGTGCCAGTAGCCGAATATACAACTACGAGCAGTACTTC; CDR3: CASSRIYNYEQYF
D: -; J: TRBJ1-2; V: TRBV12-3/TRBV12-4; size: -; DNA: TGTGCCAGCAGACGGACAGCCGGGGGTGGCTACACCTTC; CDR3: CASRRTAGGGYTF
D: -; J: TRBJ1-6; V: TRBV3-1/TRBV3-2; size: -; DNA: TGTGCCAGCAGCCAAGAGAGTCAGGGAGAACCTCCTTATAATTCACCCCTCCACTTT; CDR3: CASSQESQGEPPYNSPLHF
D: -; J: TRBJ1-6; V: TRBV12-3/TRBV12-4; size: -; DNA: TGTGCCAGCAGCGGACAGTATAATTCACCCCTCCACTTT; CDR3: CASSGQYNSPLHF
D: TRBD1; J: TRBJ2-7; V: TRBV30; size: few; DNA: TGTGCCTGGGGACAGGGGGACGAGCAGTACTTC; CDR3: CAWGQGDEQYF
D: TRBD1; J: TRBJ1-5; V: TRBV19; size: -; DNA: TGTGCCAGTAGTAAGTCTGGGGACAGGGACAATCAGCCCCAGCATTTT; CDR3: CASSKSGDRDNQPQHF
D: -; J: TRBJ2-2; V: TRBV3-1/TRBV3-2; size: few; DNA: TGTGCCAGCAGCCCACAATACGGGGAGCTGTTTTTT; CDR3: CASSPQYGELFF
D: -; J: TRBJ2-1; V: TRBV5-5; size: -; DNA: TGTGCCAGCAGCCCCGGGCCCTACAATGAGCAGTTCTTC; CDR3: CASSPGPYNEQFF
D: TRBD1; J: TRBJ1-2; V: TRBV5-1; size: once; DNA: TGCGCCAGCACGTTAGACAGGGTCCATGGCTACACCTTC; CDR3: CASTLDRVHGYTF
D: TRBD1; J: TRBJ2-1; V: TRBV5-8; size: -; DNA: TGTGCCAGCAGCCCCCGTGGGGGACAGGGGCATGAGCAGTTCTTC; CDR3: CASSPRGGQGHEQFF
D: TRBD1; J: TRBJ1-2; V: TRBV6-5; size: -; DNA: TGTGCCACCGGGGACAGACCTGCCTATGGCTACACCTTC; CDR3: CATGDRPAYGYTF
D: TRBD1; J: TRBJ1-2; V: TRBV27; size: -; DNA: TGTGCCAGCAGTAAGGGACAGGGGGCTTATGGCTACACCTTC; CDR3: CASSKGQGAYGYTF
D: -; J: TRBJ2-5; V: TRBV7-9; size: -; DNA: TGTGCCAGCAGCTTCGAGTTGGTGCGGCTAGGGGGCCAAGAGACCCAGTACTTC; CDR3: CASSFELVRLGGQETQYF
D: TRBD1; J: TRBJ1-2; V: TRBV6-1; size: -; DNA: TGTGCCAGCAGTGAAACTTGGACAGGGGGCCAGTGGGTGGGCTACACCTTC; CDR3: CASSETWTGGQWVGYTF